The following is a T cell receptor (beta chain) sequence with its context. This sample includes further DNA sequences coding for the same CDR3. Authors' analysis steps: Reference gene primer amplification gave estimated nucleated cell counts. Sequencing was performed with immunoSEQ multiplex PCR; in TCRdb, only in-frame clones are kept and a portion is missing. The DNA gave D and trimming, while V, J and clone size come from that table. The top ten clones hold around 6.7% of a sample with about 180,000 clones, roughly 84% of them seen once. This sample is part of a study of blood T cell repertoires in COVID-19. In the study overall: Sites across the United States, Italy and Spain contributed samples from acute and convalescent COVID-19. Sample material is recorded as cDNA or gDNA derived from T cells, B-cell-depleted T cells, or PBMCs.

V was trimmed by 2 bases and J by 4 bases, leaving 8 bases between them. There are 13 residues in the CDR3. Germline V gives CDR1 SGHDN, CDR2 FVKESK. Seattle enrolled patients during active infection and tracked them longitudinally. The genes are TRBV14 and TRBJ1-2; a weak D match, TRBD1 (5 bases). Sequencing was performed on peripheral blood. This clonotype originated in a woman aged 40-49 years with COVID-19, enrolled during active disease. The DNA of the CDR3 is TGTGCCAGCAGCCAACAGGGAAGCTATGGCTACACCTTC. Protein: CASSQQGSYGYTF.